This TCR beta chain was sequenced in a study of blood T cells in healthy people across ages (dated by TCRdb to about 2015). Regarding the study in general: Template switching captured roughly one uniquely barcoded TCR beta cDNA molecule per two T cells in model experiments. Four age groups were formed from the donors: young (average approximately 15 years), middle-aged (approximately 39), aged (roughly 59) and long-lived (less than 85). For two donors (one aged 18 to 30 and one aged 80 or older), the study analyzed two additional independent replicas of 1 million unique cDNA reads from the same blood draw. To avoid experimental bias, donors of different ages were randomly spread across the sequencing lanes. To track age-related changes in TCR beta repertoire diversity, the study relied on deep sequencing normalized with unique cDNA molecular identifiers. Summary of the overall study and its limitations: Because the CMV infection status of the donors was unknown, age-related changes in expanded clonotypes may potentially have been confounded. Estimates of total diversity based on one million sequenced T cells were considered lower bounds and underestimates. Compared with the aged group, the long-lived group had more naive CD4+ T cells, fewer expanded clones and increased TCR diversity, a pattern suggesting age selection. As age increased, observed TCR beta diversity per million T cells dropped in a roughly linear way, and a significant reduction was already evident by age about 36. Bulk unsorted PBMC profiling prevented conclusive comparison of naive and antigen-experienced compartments. The percentage of naive T cells measured by flow cytometry correlated strongly with observed TCR beta diversity.

The donors were about 40 Caucasian individuals from Russia, aged roughly 6 to 100 years, who were systemically healthy. Each donor gave approximately 10 milliliters of peripheral blood, collected into EDTA-treated Vacutainer tubes. Ficoll-Paque density-gradient centrifugation was used to isolate PBMCs, with at least 6.5 million per sample. Total RNA was extracted from PBMCs with Trizol reagent, with at least 5.5 micrograms obtained per sample. For every donor, an aliquot of PBMCs went through flow cytometry to measure the percentages of naive CD45RAhigh/CD27high T cells. This clonotype was observed at least ten times. No antigen is known for it. No base quality values were provided; no much bigger clone lies one nucleotide off. The protocol used for the library was 5' RACE. Sequencing was performed on an Illumina HiSeq 2500. A second PCR of about 7 to 12 cycles was run with a J-beta primer mix and a sample-barcoded 5' primer. Each TCR beta cDNA molecule received a unique molecular identifier from a template-switch 5' adaptor carrying 12 random nucleotides. Each sample yielded at least 2.5 million CDR3-containing paired-end reads. First-strand cDNA was synthesized from all RNA with the Mint cDNA synthesis kit, primed by a TRBC-specific oligonucleotide. Following uracil-DNA glycosylase treatment, a first 18-cycle PCR with universal primers M1SS and BC2_uni_R was performed on all cDNA. The original pipeline was this. For normalization, 1 million high-quality reads were randomly selected from each sample, with every read carrying a distinct molecular identifier. Instead of being binned into consensus sequences, reads with shared molecular identifiers were discarded. MiTCR, with a Q25 quality threshold and the strictest error-elimination algorithm, was used for CDR3 identification, clonotype clustering and error correction. A nonparametric unseen species model with Euler transformation was used to estimate lower-bound total TCR beta diversity. TCRdb applied fastp at Q25 and MiXCR to the public reads, then kept only in-frame beta chains. Identical CDR3 proteins give one entry, which carries the most common genes and DNA. The V and J calls were determined by TCRdb, not by the authors. The sample table records fewer than 800,000 distinct CDR3 sequences; roughly 32% of these occur just once. The ten largest account for roughly 15% of the sample.

V loses 0 bases, J loses 4 bases, and the germline ends lie 18 bases apart. Taken from cysteine to phenylalanine, the CDR3 has 17 residues. The read is trimmed to its CDR3 DNA, 51 bases read in frame from base 1. From a lookup of the germline V gene, CDR1 and CDR2 are LGHNA and YNFKEQ. What was sequenced was blood. The V and J segments used are TRBV4-2 and TRBJ1-2; TRBD1 might be the D gene, on 6 matching bases. This receptor was identified in a woman of 80 years or more in good health. Donor details come from another sample of the same person, matched by shared clones. The CDR3: CASSQDLSPGALYGYTF. The DNA reads TGTGCCAGCAGCCAAGATTTATCCCCAGGGGCGCTCTATGGCTACACCTTC.